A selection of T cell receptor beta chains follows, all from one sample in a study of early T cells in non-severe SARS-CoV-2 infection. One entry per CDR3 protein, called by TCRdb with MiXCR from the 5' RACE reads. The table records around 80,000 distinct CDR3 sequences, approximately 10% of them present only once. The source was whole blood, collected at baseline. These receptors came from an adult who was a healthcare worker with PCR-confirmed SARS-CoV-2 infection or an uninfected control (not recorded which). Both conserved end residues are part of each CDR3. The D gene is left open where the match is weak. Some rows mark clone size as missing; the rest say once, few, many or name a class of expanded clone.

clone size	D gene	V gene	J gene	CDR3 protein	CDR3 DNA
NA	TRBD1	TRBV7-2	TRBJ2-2	CASSQRRTGMNTGELFF	TGTGCCAGCAGCCAGAGGAGGACAGGCATGAACACCGGGGAGCTGTTTTTT
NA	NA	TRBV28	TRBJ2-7	CASSFLSGSYEQYF	TGTGCCAGCAGTTTTTTGTCAGGGTCTTACGAGCAGTACTTC
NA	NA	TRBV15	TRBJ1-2	CATSRVTAGLWDYGYTF	TGTGCCACCAGCAGAGTTACCGCGGGACTCTGGGACTATGGCTACACCTTC
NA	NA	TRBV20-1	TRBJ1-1	CSASRNQGTAFF	TGCAGTGCTAGCCGCAACCAGGGGACGGCTTTCTTT
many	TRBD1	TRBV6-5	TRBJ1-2	CASSYLPDRRDGYTF	TGTGCCAGCAGTTACCTCCCGGACAGGCGGGATGGCTACACCTTC
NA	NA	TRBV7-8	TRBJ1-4	CASSWLDEKLFF	TGTGCCAGCAGCTGGTTGGATGAAAAACTGTTTTTT
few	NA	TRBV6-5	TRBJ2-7	CASRERGPYEQYF	TGTGCCAGCAGGGAGAGGGGCCCCTACGAGCAGTACTTC
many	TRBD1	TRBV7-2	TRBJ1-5	CASSLKSGGNQPQHF	TGTGCCAGCAGCTTGAAGTCAGGGGGTAATCAGCCCCAGCATTTT
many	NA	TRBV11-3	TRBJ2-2	CASSLGFPNTGELFF	TGTGCCAGCAGCTTAGGCTTCCCGAACACCGGGGAGCTGTTTTTT
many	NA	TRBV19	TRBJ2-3	CASSTPLGGRRILTDTQYF	TGTGCCAGTAGTACCCCCCTCGGGGGGCGTCGGATTCTCACAGATACGCAGTATTTT
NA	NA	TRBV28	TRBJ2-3	CASKGRGYADTQYF	TGTGCCAGCAAGGGACGGGGCTACGCAGATACGCAGTATTTT
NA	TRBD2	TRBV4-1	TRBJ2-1	CASSRLAGEVYNEQFF	TGCGCCAGCAGCCGGTTAGCGGGGGAAGTCTACAATGAGCAGTTCTTC
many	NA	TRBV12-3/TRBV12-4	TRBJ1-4	CASSLAGTEKLFF	TGTGCCAGCAGTTTAGCCGGGACTGAAAAACTGTTTTTT
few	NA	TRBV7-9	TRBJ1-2	CASRGTGMNYGYTF	TGTGCCAGCAGGGGAACAGGGATGAACTATGGCTACACCTTC
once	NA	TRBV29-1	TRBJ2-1	CSVDGTAALSEQFF	TGCAGCGTTGATGGCACGGCAGCCTTGAGTGAGCAGTTCTTC
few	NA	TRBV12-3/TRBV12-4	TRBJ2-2	CASSLNRELFF	TGTGCCAGCAGTTTGAATAGAGAGCTGTTTTTT
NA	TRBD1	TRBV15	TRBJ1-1	CATSRDIRQGLTEAFF	TGTGCCACCAGCAGAGATATACGACAGGGTTTGACTGAAGCTTTCTTT
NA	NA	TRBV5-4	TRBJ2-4	CASSVPEGAKNIQYF	TGTGCCAGCAGTGTTCCCGAGGGGGCCAAAAACATTCAGTACTTC
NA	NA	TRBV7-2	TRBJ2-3	CASSWLGDTQYF	TGTGCCAGCAGCTGGCTGGGTGATACGCAGTATTTT
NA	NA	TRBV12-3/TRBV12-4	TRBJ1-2	CASTQTEGVSGYTF	TGTGCCAGCACCCAAACGGAGGGTGTCAGTGGCTACACCTTC
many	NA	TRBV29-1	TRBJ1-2	CSGGSPNYGYTF	TGCAGCGGTGGCTCACCTAACTATGGCTACACCTTC
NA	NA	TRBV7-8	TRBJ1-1	CASSLVRSSEAFF	TGTGCCAGCAGCTTAGTTCGGTCCTCTGAAGCTTTCTTT
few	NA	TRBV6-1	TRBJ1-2	CASSEAVAQLGGYTF	TGTGCCAGCAGTGAAGCGGTAGCACAACTCGGAGGCTACACCTTC
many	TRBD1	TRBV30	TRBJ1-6	CASSTGSSYNSPLHF	TGTGCCAGCTCGACAGGGAGCTCCTATAATTCACCCCTCCACTTT
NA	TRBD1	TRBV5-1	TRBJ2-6	CASSHRTDRPLTGANVLTF	TGCGCCAGCAGCCACCGGACGGACAGGCCTCTAACTGGGGCCAACGTCCTGACTTTC
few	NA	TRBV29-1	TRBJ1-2	CSVEVTVGSYTF	TGCAGCGTTGAAGTGACAGTGGGAAGCTACACCTTC
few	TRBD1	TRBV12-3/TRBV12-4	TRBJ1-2	CASSLDRGPHSNYGYTF	TGTGCCAGCAGTCTGGACAGGGGACCCCACTCTAACTATGGCTACACCTTC
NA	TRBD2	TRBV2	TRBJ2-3	CASSGTSGSGGLADTQYF	TGTGCCAGCAGTGGGACTAGCGGATCTGGGGGGCTAGCAGATACGCAGTATTTT
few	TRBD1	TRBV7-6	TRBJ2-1	CASSPPRTGNYNEQFF	TGTGCCAGCAGCCCCCCCCGGACAGGGAATTACAATGAGCAGTTCTTC
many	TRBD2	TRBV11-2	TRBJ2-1	CASSRRLADTYNEQFF	TGTGCCAGCAGCCGGAGACTAGCGGACACCTACAATGAGCAGTTCTTC
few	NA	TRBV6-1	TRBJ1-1	CASTETNLNTEAFF	TGTGCCAGCACCGAGACTAACTTAAACACTGAAGCTTTCTTT
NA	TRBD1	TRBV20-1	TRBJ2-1	CSAFAGQGNYNEQFF	TGCAGTGCTTTCGCCGGACAGGGGAACTACAATGAGCAGTTCTTC
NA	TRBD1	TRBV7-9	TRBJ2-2	CASSLSGTGAGELFF	TGTGCCAGCAGCCTATCCGGGACAGGGGCCGGGGAGCTGTTTTTT
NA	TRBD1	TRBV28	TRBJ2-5	CASSRPGQGMETQYF	TGTGCCAGCAGCCGTCCGGGACAGGGGATGGAGACCCAGTACTTC
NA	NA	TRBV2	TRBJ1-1	CASSQGRTEAFF	TGTGCCAGCAGTCAGGGGAGAACTGAAGCTTTCTTT
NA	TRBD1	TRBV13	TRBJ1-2	CASSGKAGTGYYGYTF	TGTGCCAGCAGCGGAAAAGCCGGGACAGGGTACTATGGCTACACCTTC
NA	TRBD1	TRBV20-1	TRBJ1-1	CSARSDREEVNTEAFF	TGCAGTGCTAGATCCGACAGGGAAGAGGTGAACACTGAAGCTTTCTTT
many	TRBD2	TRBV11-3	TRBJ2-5	CASSGSGVAKTQYF	TGTGCCAGCAGCGGTAGCGGGGTGGCCAAGACCCAGTACTTC
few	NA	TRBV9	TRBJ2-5	CASSVGTLGEETQYF	TGTGCCAGCAGCGTAGGGACCCTCGGGGAAGAGACCCAGTACTTC
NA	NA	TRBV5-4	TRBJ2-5	CASSLSLGQETQYF	TGTGCCAGCAGCTTGAGTCTCGGCCAAGAGACCCAGTACTTC
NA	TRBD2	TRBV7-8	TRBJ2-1	CASSPTMAGGPSGQFF	TGTGCCAGCAGCCCTACCATGGCGGGGGGGCCGTCAGGGCAGTTCTTC
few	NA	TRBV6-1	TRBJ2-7	CASTAASGLDEQYF	TGTGCCAGCACGGCGGCGAGCGGTTTGGACGAGCAGTACTTC
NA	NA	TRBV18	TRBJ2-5	CASSPLYGPSQETQYF	TGTGCCAGCTCACCGTTATATGGACCCTCACAAGAGACCCAGTACTTC
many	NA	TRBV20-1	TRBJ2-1	CSAIGGTDEQFF	TGCAGTGCTATCGGGGGTACGGATGAGCAGTTCTTC
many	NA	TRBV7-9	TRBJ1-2	CASSLAGDPHGTF	TGTGCCAGCAGCTTAGCGGGGGACCCCCATGGGACCTTC
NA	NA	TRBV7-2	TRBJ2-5	CASSLMGTQETQYF	TGTGCCAGCAGCTTAATGGGGACCCAAGAGACCCAGTACTTC
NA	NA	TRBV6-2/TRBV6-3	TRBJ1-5	CASSWRETQPQHF	TGTGCCAGCAGTTGGAGAGAAACTCAGCCCCAGCATTTT
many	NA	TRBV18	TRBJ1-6	CASSSATGSNSPLHF	TGTGCCAGCTCATCGGCGACAGGATCAAATTCACCCCTCCACTTT
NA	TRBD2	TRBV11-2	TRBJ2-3	CASSLVAAGGPAARDTQYF	TGTGCCAGCAGCTTAGTGGCGGCGGGGGGGCCGGCCGCGAGAGATACGCAGTATTTT
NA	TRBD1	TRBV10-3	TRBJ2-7	CAISEHNLGTGPLEQYF	TGTGCCATCAGTGAACATAACCTCGGGACAGGGCCTTTGGAGCAGTACTTC
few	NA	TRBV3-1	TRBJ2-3	CASSHRFTDTQYF	TGTGCCAGCAGCCATCGGTTCACAGATACGCAGTATTTT
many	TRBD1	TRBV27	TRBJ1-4	CASSLNRGNEKLFF	TGTGCCAGCAGTTTAAACAGGGGAAATGAAAAACTGTTTTTT
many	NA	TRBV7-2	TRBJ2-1	CASSLVISSSYNEQFF	TGTGCCAGCAGCTTAGTAATTAGTTCCTCCTACAATGAGCAGTTCTTC
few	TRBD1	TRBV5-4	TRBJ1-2	CASSLGPGQGNYGYTF	TGTGCCAGCAGCTTGGGTCCGGGACAGGGGAACTATGGCTACACCTTC